This TCR beta chain comes out of a study of T cell responses to AZD1222 COVID-19 vaccine. Study-level points and caveats: The sample set comprised mostly white British donors with more females, and clonal diversity was possibly underestimated. The number of AZD1222 recipients seropositive at baseline was only five or six. Repertoires in all cases were sampled only once the peak T cell response had passed.

TCRdb's copy holds only in-frame clones and misses some; the assay was immunoSEQ multiplex PCR. The sample records 120,000 or so clones, 88% being singletons. Concerning this clone itself: The antigen is not known.

The TCR comes from an adult in good health. The sample in question was peripheral blood, obtained on day 0 of MenACWY control vaccination.

CDR3 residues: CASSLAGGELFF. The CDR3 DNA reads as TGCGCCAGCAGCTTGGCGGGCGGGGAGCTGTTTTTT. This chain links TRBV5-1 with TRBJ2-2; D is ambiguous. The V end was cut by 0 bases, the J end by 7 bases, with 4 bases between. The CDR3 is made up of 12 amino acids. CDR1 is SGHRS and CDR2 is YFSETQ in the germline V gene.